Below are 25 T cell receptor beta chains sequenced from a single sample in a study of T cells in Graves' hyperthyroidism and ophthalmopathy. Amplified TCR beta CDR3 regions derived from RNA transcripts. With the HTBI primer set, the TCR CDR3 went through a first round of RT-PCR. One entry per CDR3 protein results from TCRdb running MiXCR on the multiplex PCR reads. Here the sample spans nearly 750,000 distinct CDR3 sequences, over 35% being singletons. Sequenced: blood. All receptors derive from a woman between 40 and 55 years old with Graves' hyperthyroidism.

This clonotype was seen a single time. The CDR3 DNA sequence: TGCAGTGCTCGAGGCTCGGGACAGGGTGTGCGAGGAAACACCATATATTTT. It translates to CSARGSGQGVRGNTIYF. The chain joins TRBV20-1 to TRBJ1-3, with 9 bases matching TRBD1. This CDR3 spans 17 amino acids. Germline trimming cut 5 bases from V and 4 bases from J; bases unmatched to any gene: 15. The germline V gene has CDR1 DFQATT and CDR2 SNEGSKA (reference sequence).

V is TRBV11-2 and J is TRBJ1-5; the D is unclear. Germline CDR1 and CDR2: SGHAT and FQNNGV. V was pared by 0 bases and J by 6 bases, with 9 bases between. This CDR3 is built from 14 residues. The CDR3 nucleotides read TGTGCCAGCAGCTTAGATGTTGCAGGTCAGCCCCAGCATTTT. Translated, it gives CASSLDVAGQPQHF.

With respect to this clonotype: Since a much larger clone is just one base distant, this may be a read error. CDR3 nucleotides: TGTGCCAGCAGCCAACGAGGGGGGGCTCAGGCCAACGTCCCGACTTTC. Amino acids: CASSQRGGAQANVPTF. This chain connects TRBV7-2 to TRBJ2-6, with D possibly being TRBD2 (7 bases). CDR3 length: 16 amino acids. Germline-derived CDR1 and CDR2 are SGHTA and FQGNSA.

A note on this clonotype: Germline and junction disagree at one end, which may indicate a read error. The chain joins TRBV6-2 or TRBV6-3 to TRBJ1-2, with a weak D call TRBD1 (5 bases). The CDR3 loop spans 14 amino acids. Germline V gene lookup returns CDR1 MNHEY and CDR2 SVGEGT. The CDR3 nucleotides are TGTGCCAGCAGTTTTACTGGGGGTGCTCCTGGCCACACCTTC. This encodes CASSFTGGAPGHTF.

This clonotype came up many times. The chain uses TRBV10-2 and TRBJ1-5, with D possibly matching TRBD1 (5 bases). The length of the CDR3 is 15 residues. Looked up from germline, CDR1 is WSHSY and CDR2 is SAAADI. The V gene lost 10 bases and the J gene lost 1 base, with 17 bases spanning the gap. The CDR3 region has the DNA TGCGCCACCCAACCGGGCAGGGTAAGCAATCAGCCCCAGCATTTT. The encoded protein is CATQPGRVSNQPQHF.

This clonotype has ten or more counts. The chain joins TRBV7-8 to TRBJ2-5; D not resolved. CDR1 and CDR2 (germline): SGHVS, FQNEAQ. V lost 5 bases to trimming and J lost 5 bases, with 6 bases between them. This CDR3 is built from 11 residues. CDR3 in DNA: TGTGCCAGCAGCGGCCGGGAGACCCAGTACTTC. Its protein is CASSGRETQYF.

The table lists this clonotype with a few counts. A read error may produce the germline difference seen at one junction end. The V gene is TRBV10-3, the J gene TRBJ2-7; no clear D gene. Germline V gene data show CDR1 as ENHRY and CDR2 as SYGVKD. CDR3 size: 13 residues. The CDR3, as DNA: TGTGCCAGCAGTCTCTCAGGTCCCCACGAGCAGTACTTC. It specifies CASSLSGPHEQYF.

There are many counts of this clonotype. V is TRBV29-1 and J is TRBJ2-5, with D tentatively TRBD2 (5 bases). CDR1 and CDR2 from the germline V gene are SQVTM and ANQGSEA. The V end was cut by 6 bases, the J end by 1 base, with 9 bases between. This CDR3 has 12 residues. The CDR3 coding sequence is TGCAGCGTCAAGCGGACCCAAGAGACCCAGTACTTC. Residues: CSVKRTQETQYF.

The chain carries TRBV29-1 and TRBJ1-2; the match to TRBD1 covers 11 bases. V trimming: 1 base; J trimming: 6 bases; junction bases outside the gene matches: 1. The CDR3 contains 13 residues. The V gene's germline CDR1 is SQVTM and CDR2 ANQGSEA. CDR3 protein: CSVEGTGGHGYTF. The DNA of the CDR3 is TGCAGCGTTGAAGGGACAGGGGGCCATGGCTACACCTTC.

Details on this clonotype: At one end the junction does not follow the germline gene, possibly because of a read error. This chain joins TRBV20-1 and TRBJ1-1; D is uncertain. This CDR3 is built from 14 residues. Per germline, CDR1 DFQATT and CDR2 SNEGSKA (reference sequence). The CDR3 is CSARAPGSSTEAFF. The CDR3 DNA follows: TGCAGTGCTAGGGCACCGGGAAGCTCCACTGAGGCTTTCTTT.

There are many counts of this clonotype. The V gene is TRBV20-1, the J gene TRBJ1-4; D call uncertain. From germline, CDR1 is DFQATT and CDR2 SNEGSKA (reference sequence). This CDR3 region has 12 residues. V was shortened by 3 bases and J by 8 bases, with 10 bases between the two germline ends. CDR3 sequence reads: CSASQREEKLFF. The CDR3 DNA reads TGCAGTGCTAGCCAACGGGAAGAAAAACTGTTTTTT.

In this sample, this clonotype turned up many times. This chain connects TRBV5-1 to TRBJ1-1; the D gene is possibly TRBD1 (5 bases). Trimming cost V 3 bases and J 4 bases, with 13 bases left between them. CDR3 length: 14 residues. Germline CDR1 SGHRS, CDR2 YFSETQ. CDR3 coding DNA: TGCGCCAGCAGCTCGGAGTGGGGGGGCACTGAAGCTTTCTTT. This codes for CASSSEWGGTEAFF.

Ten or more counts support this clonotype. Germline is not matched at one junction end, which may reflect a read error. The chain recombines TRBV12-3 or TRBV12-4 with TRBJ1-4; weak D call: TRBD1 (5 bases). The CDR3 loop spans 13 amino acids. The CDR3 spells CASSLVSWGSALF. DNA for the CDR3: TGTGCCAGCAGTTTAGTCTCCTGGGGCAGCGCACTTTTT.

This clonotype appeared many times. The V and J genes are TRBV20-1 and TRBJ2-5; the match to TRBD1 covers 10 bases. Germline V gives CDR1 DFQATT, CDR2 SNEGSKA (reference sequence). V trimming: 3 bases; J trimming: 4 bases; junction bases outside the gene matches: 2. This CDR3 region has 13 residues. Here the CDR3 DNA reads TGCAGTGCTAGGGGACAGGGGTTAGAGACCCAGTACTTC. Its translation is CSARGQGLETQYF.

This clonotype was counted only a few times. The rearrangement joins TRBV4-3 to TRBJ1-5; 7 bases match TRBD1. Germline lookup yields CDR1 LGHNA and CDR2 YSLEER. The CDR3 consists of 15 residues. J was trimmed by 3 bases and V by 1 base; bases with no gene match: 3. The CDR3 spells CASSQGTGPNQPQHF. DNA for the CDR3: TGCGCCAGCAGCCAAGGGACAGGCCCCAATCAGCCCCAGCATTTT.

Ten or more counts support this clonotype. The V and J genes are TRBV25-1 and TRBJ1-5; possibly TRBD1 for D (5 bases). Trimming left V 3 bases short and J 5 bases short, with 11 bases between. Germline values: CDR1 MGHDK, CDR2 SYGVNS. The CDR3 spans 14 residues. CDR3 region: CASSDVGGYQPQHF. The CDR3 coding sequence is TGTGCCAGCAGTGATGTGGGGGGGTATCAGCCCCAGCATTTT.

The CDR3 loop reads CASGRGQNQPQHF. Here the CDR3 DNA reads TGTGCCAGCGGCAGGGGGCAAAATCAGCCCCAGCATTTT. The V and J genes are TRBV2 and TRBJ1-5, with TRBD1 matching 8 bases. This CDR3 spans 13 amino acids. Trimming took 8 bases from V and 4 from J; bases not matched to a gene: 4. Germline V gene lookup returns CDR1 SNHLY and CDR2 FYNNEI.

This clonotype was observed many times. The J gene is TRBJ1-1, the V gene TRBV10-3; TRBD1 aligns across 7 bases. From germline, CDR1 is ENHRY and CDR2 SYGVKD. V gave up 3 bases and J gave up 7 bases; unmatched junction bases: 8. The CDR3 loop spans 14 amino acids. The CDR3 is CAISEQGPSNEAFF. In nucleotides, the CDR3 is TGTGCCATCAGTGAACAGGGGCCGTCCAATGAAGCTTTCTTT.

In this sample, this clonotype turned up a few times. This CDR3 reads CATSRKGIDRATEAFF. CDR3 nucleotides: TGTGCCACCAGCAGAAAGGGAATCGACAGGGCCACTGAAGCTTTCTTT. The V and J genes are TRBV15 and TRBJ1-1, with TRBD1 identical over 7 bases. Trimming cost V 2 bases and J 4 bases; bases outside gene matches: 10. CDR3 length: 16 residues. Germline CDR1 is LNHNV and CDR2 is YYDKDF (reference sequence).

The rearrangement joins TRBV20-1 to TRBJ2-3; unclear D gene. The CDR3 covers 11 residues. CDR1 is DFQATT, CDR2 SNEGSKA, per germline (reference sequence). V was clipped by 1 base and J by 4 bases, with 3 bases between them. CDR3 DNA sequence: TGCAGTGCTAGAGGGTCAGATACGCAGTATTTT. Its translation is CSARGSDTQYF.

This clonotype was seen many times. CDR3 coding DNA: TGTGCCACCAGCCCTACAGGGTACACTGAAGCTTTCTTT. Translated: CATSPTGYTEAFF. The chain carries TRBV15 and TRBJ1-1, with a possible D match to TRBD1 (6 bases). The germline V gene has CDR1 LNHNV and CDR2 YYDKDF (reference sequence). CDR3 length equals 13 residues. V dropped 5 bases and J dropped 3 bases, with 10 bases sitting between them. The full variable domain, rest sourced from reference TRBV15 and TRBJ1-1, is DAMVIQNPRYQVTQFGKPVTLSCSQTLNHNVMYWYQQKSSQAPKLLFHYYDKDFNNEADTPDNFQSRRPNTSFCFLDIRSPGLGDTAMYLCATSPTGYTEAFFGQGTRLTVV.

There are many counts of this clonotype. The chain carries TRBV7-9 and TRBJ1-1; possibly TRBD1 for D (5 bases). The CDR3 loop spans 15 amino acids. Trimming cost V 3 bases and J 3 bases, with 14 bases left between them. Germline CDR1 and CDR2: SEHNR and FQNEAQ (reference sequence). CDR3 DNA: TGTGCCAGCAGCTTTCAGGGTTCGGATCACACTGAAGCTTTCTTT. Residues: CASSFQGSDHTEAFF.

Many counts were recorded for this clonotype. At one end the junction does not follow the germline gene, possibly because of a read error. J is TRBJ1-2 and V is TRBV18; TRBD1 matches at 7 bases. The CDR3 consists of 13 residues. Germline V gene lookup returns CDR1 KGHSH and CDR2 LQKENI. The CDR3 sequence is CASSLEPQGNVVF. The CDR3 bases are TGTGCCAGCTCACTGGAGCCACAGGGGAACGTGGTCTTC. Looking up the rest from reference TRBV18 and TRBJ1-2 gives the full variable domain: NAGVMQNPRHLVRRRGQEARLRCSPMKGHSHVYWYRQLPEEGLKFMVYLQKENIIDESGMPKERFSAEFPKEGPSILRIQQVVRGDSAAYFCASSLEPQGNVVFGSGTRLTVV.

This clonotype was recorded a few times. The chain combines TRBV15 with TRBJ2-6; 8 nucleotides line up with TRBD1. V shed 5 bases and J 1 base; nucleotides not matched to a gene: 4. CDR1 is LNHNV, CDR2 YYDKDF, per germline (reference sequence). This CDR3 comprises 16 residues. DNA of the CDR3: TGTGCCACCAGCTCCGGACAGGGATCTGGGGCCAACGTCCTGACTTTC. Protein product: CATSSGQGSGANVLTF.

This clonotype was recorded a few times. The chain recombines TRBV2 with TRBJ2-3; the D gene is possibly TRBD1 (5 bases). CDR3 length: 14 amino acids. Germline CDR1 SNHLY, CDR2 FYNNEI. The ends were cut back, 6 bases at V and 2 bases at J, with 12 bases in the middle. The CDR3 loop is CASRNQGFTDTQYF. CDR3 nucleotide sequence: TGTGCCAGCAGAAACCAGGGATTCACAGATACGCAGTATTTT.